This TCR beta chain stems from a study of patients and donors after allogeneic stem cell transplantation. One entry per CDR3 protein results from TCRdb running MiXCR on the RT-PCR reads. The table lists about 90,000 distinct CDR3 sequences, roughly 52% of them singletons. The material sequenced was blood, either unsorted or a sorted T cell fraction (not recorded which). The sequence came from a human donor who was either an allogeneic HSCT recipient or a stem cell or donor lymphocyte infusion donor (not recorded which). It is not recorded whose cells these are; they may come from a transplant donor.

CDR3 protein: CAISDFRAPQDGYTF. The CDR3 bases are TGTGCCATCAGCGACTTCAGGGCACCCCAGGATGGCTACACCTTC. The chain recombines TRBV10-3 with TRBJ1-2; possible D gene TRBD1, 5 bases. Germline loops: CDR1 ENHRY, CDR2 SYGVKD. CDR3 length: 15 amino acids. V was trimmed by 6 bases and J by 6 bases, leaving 20 bases between them.